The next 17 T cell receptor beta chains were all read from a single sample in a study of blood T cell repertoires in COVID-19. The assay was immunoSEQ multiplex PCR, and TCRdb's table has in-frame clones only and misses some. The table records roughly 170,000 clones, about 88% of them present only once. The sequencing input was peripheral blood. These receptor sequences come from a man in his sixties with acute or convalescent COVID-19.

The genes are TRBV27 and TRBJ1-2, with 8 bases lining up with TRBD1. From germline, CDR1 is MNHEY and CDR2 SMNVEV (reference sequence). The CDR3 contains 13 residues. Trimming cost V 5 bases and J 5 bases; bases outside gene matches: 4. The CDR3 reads CASSEDRDYGYTF. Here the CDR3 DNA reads TGTGCCAGCAGTGAGGACAGGGATTATGGCTACACCTTC.

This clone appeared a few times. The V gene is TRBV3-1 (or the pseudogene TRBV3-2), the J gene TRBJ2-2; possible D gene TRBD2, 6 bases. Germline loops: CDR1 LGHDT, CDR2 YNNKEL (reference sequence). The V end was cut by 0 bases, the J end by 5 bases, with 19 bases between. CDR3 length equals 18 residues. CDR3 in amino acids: CASSQDRRSGRRTGELFF. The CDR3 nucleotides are TGTGCCAGCAGCCAAGATCGCCGGTCGGGGAGGCGTACCGGGGAGCTGTTTTTT.

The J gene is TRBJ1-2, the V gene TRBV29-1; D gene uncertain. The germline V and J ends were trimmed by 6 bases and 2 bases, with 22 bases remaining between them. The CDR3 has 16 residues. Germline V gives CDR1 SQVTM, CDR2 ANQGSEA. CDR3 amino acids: CSVIDPSRLLNYGYTF. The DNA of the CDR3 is TGCAGCGTGATTGACCCGTCCAGGCTACTGAACTATGGCTACACCTTC.

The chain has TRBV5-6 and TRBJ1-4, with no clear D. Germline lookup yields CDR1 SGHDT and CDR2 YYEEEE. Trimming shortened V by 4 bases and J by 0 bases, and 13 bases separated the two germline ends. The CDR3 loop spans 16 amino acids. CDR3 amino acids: CASSRGGSSTNEKLFF. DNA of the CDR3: TGTGCCAGCAGCCGCGGAGGCAGTTCAACTAATGAAAAACTGTTTTTT.

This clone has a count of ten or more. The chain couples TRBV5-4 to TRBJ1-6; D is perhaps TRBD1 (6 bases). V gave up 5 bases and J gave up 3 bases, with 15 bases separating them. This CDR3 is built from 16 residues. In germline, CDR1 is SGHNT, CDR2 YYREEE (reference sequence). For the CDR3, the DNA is TGTGCCAGCAGTTTAAATCAGGGGTACTATAATTCACCCCTCCACTTT. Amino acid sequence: CASSLNQGYYNSPLHF.

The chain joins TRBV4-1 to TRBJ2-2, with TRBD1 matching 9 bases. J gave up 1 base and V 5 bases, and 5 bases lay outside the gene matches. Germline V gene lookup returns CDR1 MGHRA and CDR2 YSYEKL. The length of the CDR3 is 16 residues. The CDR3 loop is CASSEPGQGNTGELFF. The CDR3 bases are TGCGCCAGCAGCGAACCGGGACAGGGGAACACCGGGGAGCTGTTTTTT.

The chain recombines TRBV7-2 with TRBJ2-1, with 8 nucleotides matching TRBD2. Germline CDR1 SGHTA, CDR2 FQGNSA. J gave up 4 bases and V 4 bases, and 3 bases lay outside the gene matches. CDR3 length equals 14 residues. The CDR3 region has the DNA TGTGCCAGCAGCTCGGGGGGGCCTTACAATGAGCAGTTCTTC. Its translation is CASSSGGPYNEQFF.

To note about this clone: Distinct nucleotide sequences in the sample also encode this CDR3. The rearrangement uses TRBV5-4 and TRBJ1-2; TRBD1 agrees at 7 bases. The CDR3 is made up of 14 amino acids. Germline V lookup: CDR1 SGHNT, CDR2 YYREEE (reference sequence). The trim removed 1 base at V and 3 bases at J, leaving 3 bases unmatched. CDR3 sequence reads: CASSLRQGDYGYTF. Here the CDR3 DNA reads TGTGCCAGCAGCTTGCGACAGGGAGACTATGGCTACACCTTC.

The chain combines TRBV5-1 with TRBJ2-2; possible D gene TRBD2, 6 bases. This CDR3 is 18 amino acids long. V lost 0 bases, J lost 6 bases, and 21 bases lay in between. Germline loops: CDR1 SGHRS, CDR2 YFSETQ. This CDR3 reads CASSLVSRGGGPSGELFF. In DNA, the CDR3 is TGCGCCAGCAGCTTGGTCTCAAGGGGCGGAGGGCCGTCCGGGGAGCTGTTTTTT.

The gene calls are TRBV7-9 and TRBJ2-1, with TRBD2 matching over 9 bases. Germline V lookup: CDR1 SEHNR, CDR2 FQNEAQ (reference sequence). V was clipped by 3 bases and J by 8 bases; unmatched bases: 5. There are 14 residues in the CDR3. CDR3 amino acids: CASSFGRGGDEQFF. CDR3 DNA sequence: TGTGCCAGCAGCTTTGGGCGCGGGGGGGATGAGCAGTTCTTC.

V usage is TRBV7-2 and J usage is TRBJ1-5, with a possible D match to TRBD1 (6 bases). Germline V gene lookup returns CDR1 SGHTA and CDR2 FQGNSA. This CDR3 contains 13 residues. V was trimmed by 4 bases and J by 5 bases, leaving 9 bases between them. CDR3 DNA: TGTGCCAGCAGCTATAACAGGGATCAGCCCCAGCATTTT. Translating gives CASSYNRDQPQHF.

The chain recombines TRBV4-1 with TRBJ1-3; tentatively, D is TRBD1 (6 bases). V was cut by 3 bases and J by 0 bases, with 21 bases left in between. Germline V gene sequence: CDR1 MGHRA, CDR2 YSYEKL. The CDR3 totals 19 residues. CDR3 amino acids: CASSQESWGQMVSGNTIYF. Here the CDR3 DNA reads TGCGCCAGCAGCCAGGAGAGTTGGGGGCAAATGGTCTCTGGAAACACCATATATTTT.

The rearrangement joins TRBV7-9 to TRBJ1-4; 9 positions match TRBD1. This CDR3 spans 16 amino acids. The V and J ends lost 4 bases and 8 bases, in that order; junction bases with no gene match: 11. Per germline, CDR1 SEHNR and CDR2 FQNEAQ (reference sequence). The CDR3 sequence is CASSSYPGTGREKLFF. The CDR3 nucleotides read TGTGCCAGCAGCTCGTACCCCGGGACAGGGCGAGAAAAACTGTTTTTT. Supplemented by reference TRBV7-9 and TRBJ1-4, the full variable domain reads DTGVSQNPRHKITKRGQNVTFRCDPISEHNRLYWYRQTLGQGPEFLTYFQNEAQLEKSRLLSDRFSAERPKGSFSTLEIQRTEQGDSAMYLCASSSYPGTGREKLFFGSGTQLSVL.

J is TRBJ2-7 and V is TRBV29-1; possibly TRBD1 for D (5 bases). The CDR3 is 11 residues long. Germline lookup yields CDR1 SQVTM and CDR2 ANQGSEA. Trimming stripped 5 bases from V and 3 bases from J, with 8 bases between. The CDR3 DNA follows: TGCAGCGTTTCGCAGGGCTACGAGCAGTACGTC. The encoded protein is CSVSQGYEQYV.

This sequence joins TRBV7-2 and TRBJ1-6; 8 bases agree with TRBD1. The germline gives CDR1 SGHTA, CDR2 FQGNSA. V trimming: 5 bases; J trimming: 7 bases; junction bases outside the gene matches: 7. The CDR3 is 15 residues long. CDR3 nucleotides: TGTGCCAGCAGCCCGGACAGGGCGCGGAATTCACCCCTCCACTTT. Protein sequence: CASSPDRARNSPLHF. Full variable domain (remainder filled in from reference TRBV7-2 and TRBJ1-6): GAGVSQSPSNKVTEKGKDVELRCDPISGHTALYWYRQSLGQGLEFLIYFQGNSAPDKSGLPSDRFSAERTGGSVSTLTIQRTQQEDSAVYLCASSPDRARNSPLHFGNGTRLTVT.

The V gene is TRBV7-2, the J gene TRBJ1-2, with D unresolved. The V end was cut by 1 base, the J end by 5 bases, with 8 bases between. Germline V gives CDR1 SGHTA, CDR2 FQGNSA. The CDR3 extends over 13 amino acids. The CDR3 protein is CASSLVARYGYTF. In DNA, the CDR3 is TGTGCCAGCAGCTTAGTGGCTCGTTATGGCTACACCTTC. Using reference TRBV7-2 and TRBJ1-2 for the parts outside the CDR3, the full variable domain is GAGVSQSPSNKVTEKGKDVELRCDPISGHTALYWYRQSLGQGLEFLIYFQGNSAPDKSGLPSDRFSAERTGGSVSTLTIQRTQQEDSAVYLCASSLVARYGYTFGSGTRLTVV.

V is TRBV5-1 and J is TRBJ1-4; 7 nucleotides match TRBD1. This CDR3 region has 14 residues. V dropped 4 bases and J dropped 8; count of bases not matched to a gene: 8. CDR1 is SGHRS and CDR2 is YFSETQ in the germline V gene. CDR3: CASSESQGVEKLFF. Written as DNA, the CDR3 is TGCGCCAGCAGCGAAAGTCAGGGGGTCGAAAAACTGTTTTTT. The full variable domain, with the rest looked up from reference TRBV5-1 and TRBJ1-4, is KAGVTQTPRYLIKTRGQQVTLSCSPISGHRSVSWYQQTPGQGLQFLFEYFSETQRNKGNFPGRFSGRQFSNSRSEMNVSTLELGDSALYLCASSESQGVEKLFFGSGTQLSVL.